The 10 T cell receptor beta chains below were found in one sample sequenced in a study of read filtering for tumor transcriptome and immune sequencing (dated by TCRdb to 2020 to 2021). Sequencing was performed on an Illumina HiSeq 4000. The Immunoverse kit was used to build TCR libraries from 400 ng RNA, with molecular barcoded adaptors covering alpha/delta and beta/gamma chains. TCRdb reworked the public reads: Q25 trimming with fastp, MiXCR clone assembly, productive beta chains retained. Entries that share a CDR3 protein sequence are merged under the most common genes and DNA. The table for this sample lists 25,000 to 35,000 distinct CDR3 sequences; approximately 17% of them were counted only once. Of the sample, 16% falls within the top ten clones. The material sequenced was a population of CD138-negative cells sorted from bone marrow. Read against the paper, the sample's cell subset or site label means: bone marrow mononuclear cells depleted of CD138+ plasma/myeloma cells by negative magnetic selection. The receptors shown here come from a donor aged 40 or older with multiple myeloma.

V gene TRBV5-4 combines with J gene TRBJ2-3; D perhaps matches TRBD1 (6 bases). The CDR3 totals 14 residues. Per the germline V gene, CDR1 is SGHNT and CDR2 is YYREEE (reference sequence). Trimming shortened V by 3 bases and J by 2 bases, and 10 bases separated the two germline ends. The CDR3 bases are TGTGCCAGCAGCTCATTGGGGGCCACAGATACGCAGTATTTT. Its translation is CASSSLGATDTQYF.

At least ten counts were recorded for this clonotype. The junction differs from germline at one of its ends, possibly a read error. The chain employs TRBV29-1 and TRBJ1-5, with 11 bases lining up with TRBD1. The CDR3 runs 11 residues. Germline CDR1 is SQVTM and CDR2 is ANQGSEA. The CDR3 nucleotides read TGCAGCGTAGACTGGGACAGGGGGATACTATTT. It specifies CSVDWDRGILF.

Many counts were recorded for this clonotype. The chain joins TRBV28 to TRBJ2-5; maybe TRBD2 (7 bases). Trimming left V 8 bases short and J 3 bases short, with 16 bases between. Germline-derived CDR1 and CDR2 are MDHEN and SYDVKM. The CDR3 totals 14 residues. CDR3 sequence reads: CASSQRGGEETQYF. The CDR3, as DNA: TGTGCCAGCTCACAAAGGGGGGGCGAAGAGACCCAGTACTTC.

This clonotype has a count of ten or more. The chain is built from TRBV7-2 and TRBJ2-5, with D perhaps TRBD2 (6 bases). This CDR3 region has 14 residues. Deletions cut 2 bases from V and 5 bases from J, with 12 bases between. Germline CDR1 reads SGHTA; CDR2 reads FQGNSA. The CDR3 spells CASSLMRELETQYF. CDR3 in DNA: TGTGCCAGCAGCTTAATGCGGGAACTTGAGACCCAGTACTTC.

A note on this clonotype: Given a far larger clone just one base away, this is likely a sequencing read error. The CDR3 sequence is CASSPLKQAETQYF. In DNA, the CDR3 is TGTGCCAGCAGCCCCCTGAAGCAAGCAGAGACCCAGTACTTC. J is TRBJ2-5 and V is TRBV6-5; no clear D gene. V lost 6 bases, J lost 4 bases, and 15 bases lay in between. This CDR3 is 14 amino acids long. Per germline, CDR1 MNHEY and CDR2 SVGAGI.

Remarks on this clonotype: A single base separates this from a much larger clone, so it may be a read error. The rearrangement links TRBV6-9 to TRBJ1-5; D is uncertain. Germline V gene data show CDR1 as MNHGY and CDR2 as SVAAGI. CDR3 size: 14 residues. This chain's CDR3 is CASREHHSYQPQHF. CDR3 nucleotides: TGTGCCAGCAGAGAACATCATAGCTATCAGCCCCAGCATTTT.

V usage is TRBV4-1 and J usage is TRBJ2-3; D may be TRBD1 (6 bases). Trimming left V 0 bases short and J 7 bases short, with 14 bases between. CDR1 MGHRA and CDR2 YSYEKL come from the germline V gene. The CDR3 totals 15 residues. CDR3 region: CASSQEASGAHTQYF. The CDR3 coding sequence is TGCGCCAGCAGCCAAGAGGCGTCAGGGGCGCATACGCAGTATTTT.

The sample holds many counts of this clonotype. The rearrangement links TRBV7-8 to TRBJ1-5; TRBD1 might be the D (6 bases). V was trimmed by 3 bases and J by 7 bases, leaving 16 bases between them. This CDR3 has 15 residues. Germline V gene lookup returns CDR1 SGHVS and CDR2 FQNEAQ. The CDR3 is CASSFQVGGWQPQHF. The CDR3 nucleotides read TGTGCCAGCAGCTTTCAAGTAGGGGGTTGGCAGCCCCAGCATTTT. Filled out from reference TRBV7-8 and TRBJ1-5, the complete variable domain reads GAGVSQSPRYKVAKRGQDVALRCDPISGHVSLFWYQQALGQGPEFLTYFQNEAQLDKSGLPSDRFFAERPEGSVSTLKIQRTQQEDSAVYLCASSFQVGGWQPQHFGDGTRLSIL.

This clonotype was counted many times. This rearrangement joins TRBV19 to TRBJ2-1, with 8 bases that match TRBD2. The CDR3 covers 14 residues. Germline V gives CDR1 LNHDA, CDR2 SQIVND (reference sequence). The V gene end was trimmed by 5 bases and the J gene end by 7 bases; junction bases not matched to a gene: 7. CDR3 nucleotides: TGTGCCAGTAGTTTGACTAGCGCTATAAATGAGCAGTTCTTC. This encodes CASSLTSAINEQFF.

J is TRBJ2-5 and V is TRBV7-2, with D perhaps assigned TRBD1 or TRBD2 (5 bases each). CDR1 is SGHTA, CDR2 FQGNSA, per germline. The germline V and J ends were trimmed by 1 base and 4 bases, with 13 bases remaining between them. The CDR3 contains 15 residues. The CDR3 DNA reads TGTGCCAGCAGCTTAGGATCCGTGGGGGTAGAGACCCAGTACTTC. Encoded protein: CASSLGSVGVETQYF.